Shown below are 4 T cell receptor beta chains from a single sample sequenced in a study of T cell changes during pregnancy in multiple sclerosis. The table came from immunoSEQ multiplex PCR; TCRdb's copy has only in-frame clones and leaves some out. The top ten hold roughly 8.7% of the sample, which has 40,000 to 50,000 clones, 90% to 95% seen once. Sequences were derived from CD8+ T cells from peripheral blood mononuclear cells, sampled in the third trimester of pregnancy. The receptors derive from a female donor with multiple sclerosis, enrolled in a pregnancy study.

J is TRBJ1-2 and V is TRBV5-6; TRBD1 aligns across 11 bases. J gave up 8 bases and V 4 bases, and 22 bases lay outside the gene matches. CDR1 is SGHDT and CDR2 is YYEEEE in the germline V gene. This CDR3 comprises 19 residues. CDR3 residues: CASSAGGTLLTGTGGGYTF. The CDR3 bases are TGTGCCAGCAGCGCTGGGGGGACTCTCCTAACCGGGACAGGGGGAGGCTACACCTTC. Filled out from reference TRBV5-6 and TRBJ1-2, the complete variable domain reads DAGVTQSPTHLIKTRGQQVTLRCSPKSGHDTVSWYQQALGQGPQFIFQYYEEEERQRGNFPDRFSGHQFPNYSSELNVNALLLGDSALYLCASSAGGTLLTGTGGGYTFGSGTRLTVV.

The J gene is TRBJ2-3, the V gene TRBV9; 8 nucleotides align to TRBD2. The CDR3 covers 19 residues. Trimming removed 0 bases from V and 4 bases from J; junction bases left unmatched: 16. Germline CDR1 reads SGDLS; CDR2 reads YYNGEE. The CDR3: CASSVETGSTGGPPDTQYF. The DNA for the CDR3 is TGTGCCAGCAGCGTAGAAACCGGATCGACGGGAGGGCCCCCAGATACGCAGTATTTT.

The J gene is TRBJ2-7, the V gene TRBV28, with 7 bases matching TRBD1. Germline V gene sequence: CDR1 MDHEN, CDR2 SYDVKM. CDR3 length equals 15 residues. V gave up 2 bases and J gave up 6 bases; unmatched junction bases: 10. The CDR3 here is CASSLRTGSYGEQYF. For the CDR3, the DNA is TGTGCCAGCAGTTTAAGGACAGGATCATATGGCGAGCAGTACTTC.

The DNA of the CDR3 is TGTGCCAGCAGTTCAGACTTAGAGCAGTTCTTC. Its translation is CASSSDLEQFF. This sequence joins TRBV27 and TRBJ2-1; D unresolved. The V gene lost 4 bases and the J gene lost 10 bases, with 8 bases spanning the gap. Germline loops: CDR1 MNHEY, CDR2 SMNVEV (reference sequence). The CDR3 is 11 amino acids.